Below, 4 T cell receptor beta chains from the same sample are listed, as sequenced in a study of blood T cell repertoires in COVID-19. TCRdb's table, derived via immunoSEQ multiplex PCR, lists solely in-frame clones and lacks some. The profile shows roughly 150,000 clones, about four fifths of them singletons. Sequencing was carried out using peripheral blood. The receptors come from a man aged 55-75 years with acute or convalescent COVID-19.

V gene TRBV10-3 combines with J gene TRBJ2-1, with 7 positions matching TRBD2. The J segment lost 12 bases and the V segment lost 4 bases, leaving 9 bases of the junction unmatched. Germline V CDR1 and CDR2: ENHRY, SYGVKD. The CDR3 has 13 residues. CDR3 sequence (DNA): TGTGCCATCAGTGGGCGGGGGTTTGAAGGGCAGTTCTTC. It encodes CAISGRGFEGQFF.

The CDR3 loop is CASSFLSLETQYF. In DNA, the CDR3 is TGTGCCAGCAGCTTTCTAAGTCTAGAGACCCAGTACTTC. V and J are TRBV5-6 and TRBJ2-5, with D unclear. The ends were cut back, 2 bases at V and 4 bases at J, with 9 bases in the middle. Germline lookup yields CDR1 SGHDT and CDR2 YYEEEE. The CDR3 consists of 13 residues.

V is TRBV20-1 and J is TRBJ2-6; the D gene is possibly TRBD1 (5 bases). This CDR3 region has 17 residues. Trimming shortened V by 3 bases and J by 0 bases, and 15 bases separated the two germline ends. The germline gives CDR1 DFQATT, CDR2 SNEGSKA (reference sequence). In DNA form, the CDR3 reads TGCAGTGCTAGTGAGACAGCCGCCCGCTCTGGGGCCAACGTCCTGACTTTC. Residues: CSASETAARSGANVLTF.

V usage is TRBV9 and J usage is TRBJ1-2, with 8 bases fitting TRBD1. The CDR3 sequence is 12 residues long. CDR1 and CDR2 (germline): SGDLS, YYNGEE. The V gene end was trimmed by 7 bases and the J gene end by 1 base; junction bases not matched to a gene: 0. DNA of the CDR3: TGTGCCAGCGACAGGGGTAACTATGGCTACACCTTC. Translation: CASDRGNYGYTF.